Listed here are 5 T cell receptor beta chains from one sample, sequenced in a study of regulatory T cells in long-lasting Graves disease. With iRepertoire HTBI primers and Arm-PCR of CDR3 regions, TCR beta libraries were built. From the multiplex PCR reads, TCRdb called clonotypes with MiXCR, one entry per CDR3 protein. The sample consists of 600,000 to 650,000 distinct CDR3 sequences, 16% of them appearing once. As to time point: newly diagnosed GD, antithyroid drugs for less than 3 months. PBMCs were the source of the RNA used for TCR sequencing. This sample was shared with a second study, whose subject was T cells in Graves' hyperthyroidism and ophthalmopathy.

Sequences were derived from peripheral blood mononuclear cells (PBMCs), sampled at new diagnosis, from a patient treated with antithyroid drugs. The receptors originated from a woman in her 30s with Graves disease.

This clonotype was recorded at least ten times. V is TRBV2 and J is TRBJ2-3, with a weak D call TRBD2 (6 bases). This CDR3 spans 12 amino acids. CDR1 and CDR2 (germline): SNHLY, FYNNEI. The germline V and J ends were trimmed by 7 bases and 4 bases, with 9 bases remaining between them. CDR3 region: CASTWGADTQYF. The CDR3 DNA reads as TGTGCCAGCACCTGGGGGGCAGATACGCAGTATTTT.

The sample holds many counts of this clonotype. CDR3 in DNA: TGCAGTGCAAGGCGGGGCCGAGCGGGAGACACTGAAGCTTTCTTT. Residues: CSARRGRAGDTEAFF. The V call is TRBV20-1, the J call TRBJ1-1; tentatively, D is TRBD1 (5 bases). V was shortened by 6 bases and J by 3 bases, with 20 bases between the two germline ends. The CDR3 totals 15 residues. CDR1 DFQATT and CDR2 SNEGSKA come from the germline V gene (reference sequence).

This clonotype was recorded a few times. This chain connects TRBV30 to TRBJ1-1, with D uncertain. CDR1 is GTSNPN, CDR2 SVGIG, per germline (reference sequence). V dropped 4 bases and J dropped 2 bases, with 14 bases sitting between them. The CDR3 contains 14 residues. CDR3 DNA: TGTGCCTGGACTGGGTTTTTTTCAAACACTGAAGCTTTCTTT. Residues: CAWTGFFSNTEAFF.

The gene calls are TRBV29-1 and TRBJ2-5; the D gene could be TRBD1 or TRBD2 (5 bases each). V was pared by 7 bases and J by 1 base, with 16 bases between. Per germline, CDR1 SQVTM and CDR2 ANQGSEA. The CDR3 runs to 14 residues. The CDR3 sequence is CSASADTSQETQYF. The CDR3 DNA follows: TGCAGCGCCTCAGCGGACACAAGCCAAGAGACCCAGTACTTC.

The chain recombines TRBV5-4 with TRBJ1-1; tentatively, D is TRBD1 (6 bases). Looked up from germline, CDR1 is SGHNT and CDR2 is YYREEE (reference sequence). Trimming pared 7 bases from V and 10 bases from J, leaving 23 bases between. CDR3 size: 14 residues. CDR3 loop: CASWSSSGGLGAFF. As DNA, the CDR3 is TGTGCCAGCTGGTCTTCATCCGGGGGCCTTGGAGCTTTCTTT.